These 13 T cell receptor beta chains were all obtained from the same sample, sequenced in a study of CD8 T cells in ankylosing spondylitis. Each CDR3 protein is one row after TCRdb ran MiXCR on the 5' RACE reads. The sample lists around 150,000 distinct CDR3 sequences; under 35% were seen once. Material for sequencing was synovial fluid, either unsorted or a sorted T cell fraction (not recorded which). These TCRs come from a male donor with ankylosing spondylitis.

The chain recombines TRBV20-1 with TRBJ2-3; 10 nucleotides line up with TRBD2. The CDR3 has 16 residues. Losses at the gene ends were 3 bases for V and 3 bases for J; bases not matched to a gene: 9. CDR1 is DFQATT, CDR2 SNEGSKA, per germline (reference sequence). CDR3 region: CSASSLAGVGTDTQYF. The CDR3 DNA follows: TGCAGTGCTAGTAGCCTAGCGGGAGTAGGAACAGATACGCAGTATTTT.

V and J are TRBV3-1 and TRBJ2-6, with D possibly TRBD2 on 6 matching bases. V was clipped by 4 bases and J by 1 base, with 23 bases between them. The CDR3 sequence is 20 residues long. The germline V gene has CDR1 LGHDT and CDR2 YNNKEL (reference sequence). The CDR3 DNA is TGTGCCAGCAGCCTCCTTAAGACTAGGGCAGGGAATTCTGGGGCCAACGTCCTGACTTTC. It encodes CASSLLKTRAGNSGANVLTF.

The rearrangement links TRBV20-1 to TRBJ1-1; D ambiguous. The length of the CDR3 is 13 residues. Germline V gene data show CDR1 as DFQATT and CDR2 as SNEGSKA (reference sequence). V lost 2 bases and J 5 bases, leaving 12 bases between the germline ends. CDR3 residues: CSARTSTWTEAFF. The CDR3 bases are TGCAGTGCTAGAACCTCTACATGGACTGAAGCTTTCTTT.

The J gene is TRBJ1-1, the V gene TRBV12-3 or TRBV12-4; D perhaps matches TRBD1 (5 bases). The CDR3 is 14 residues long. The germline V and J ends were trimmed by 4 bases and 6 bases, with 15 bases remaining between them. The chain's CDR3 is CASSSGAGRAEAFF. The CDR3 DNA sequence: TGTGCCAGCAGTTCCGGGGCCGGGAGGGCTGAAGCTTTCTTT.

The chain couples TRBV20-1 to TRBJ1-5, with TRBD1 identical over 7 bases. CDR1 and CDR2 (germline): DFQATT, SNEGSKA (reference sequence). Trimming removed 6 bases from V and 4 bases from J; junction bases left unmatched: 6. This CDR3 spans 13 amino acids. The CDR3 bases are TGCAGTGCCCAGGACAGGCCAAATCAGCCCCAGCATTTT. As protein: CSAQDRPNQPQHF.

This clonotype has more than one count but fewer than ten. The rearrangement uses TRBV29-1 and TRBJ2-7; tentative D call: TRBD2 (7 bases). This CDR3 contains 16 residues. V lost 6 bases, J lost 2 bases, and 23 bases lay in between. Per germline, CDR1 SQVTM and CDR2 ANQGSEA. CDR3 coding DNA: TGCAGCGTGGTCCCGAGGGGGACGGGAGGAGCCTACGAGCAGTACTTC. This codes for CSVVPRGTGGAYEQYF.

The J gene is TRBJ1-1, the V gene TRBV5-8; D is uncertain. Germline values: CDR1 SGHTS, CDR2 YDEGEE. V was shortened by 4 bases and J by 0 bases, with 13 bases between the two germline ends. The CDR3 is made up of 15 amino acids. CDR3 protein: CASSGGGLLNTEAFF. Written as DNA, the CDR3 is TGTGCCAGCAGCGGAGGAGGGCTACTGAACACTGAAGCTTTCTTT. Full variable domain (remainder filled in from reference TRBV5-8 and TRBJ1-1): EAGVTQSPTHLIKTRGQQATLRCSPISGHTSVYWYQQALGLGLQFLLWYDEGEERNRGNFPPRFSGRQFPNYSSELNVNALELEDSALYLCASSGGGLLNTEAFFGQGTRLTVV.

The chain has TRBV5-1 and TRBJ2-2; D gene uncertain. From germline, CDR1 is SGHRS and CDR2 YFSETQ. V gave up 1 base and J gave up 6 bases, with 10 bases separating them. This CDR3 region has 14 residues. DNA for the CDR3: TGCGCCAGCAGCTTGTTTGGGGATTCCGGGGAGCTGTTTTTT. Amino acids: CASSLFGDSGELFF.

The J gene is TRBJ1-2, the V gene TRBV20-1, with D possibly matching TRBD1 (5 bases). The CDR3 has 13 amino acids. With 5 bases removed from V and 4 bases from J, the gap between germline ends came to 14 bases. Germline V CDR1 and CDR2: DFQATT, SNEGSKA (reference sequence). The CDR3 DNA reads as TGCAGTGCTCCCCCATCGGGGGGCTATGGCTACACCTTC. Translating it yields CSAPPSGGYGYTF.

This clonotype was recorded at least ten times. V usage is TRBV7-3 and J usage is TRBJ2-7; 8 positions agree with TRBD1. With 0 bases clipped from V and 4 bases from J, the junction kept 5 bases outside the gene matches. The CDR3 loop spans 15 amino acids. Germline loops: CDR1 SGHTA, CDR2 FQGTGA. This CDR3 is CASSLTGTGRYEQYF. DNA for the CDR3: TGTGCCAGCAGCTTAACAGGGACAGGACGTTACGAGCAGTACTTC.

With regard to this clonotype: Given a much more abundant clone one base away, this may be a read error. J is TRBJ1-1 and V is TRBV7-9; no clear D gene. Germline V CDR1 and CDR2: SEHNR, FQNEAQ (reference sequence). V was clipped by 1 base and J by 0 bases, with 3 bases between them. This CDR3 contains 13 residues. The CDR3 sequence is CASSLDMNTEAFF. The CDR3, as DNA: TGTGCCAGCAGCTTAGACATGAACACTGAAGCTTTCTTT.

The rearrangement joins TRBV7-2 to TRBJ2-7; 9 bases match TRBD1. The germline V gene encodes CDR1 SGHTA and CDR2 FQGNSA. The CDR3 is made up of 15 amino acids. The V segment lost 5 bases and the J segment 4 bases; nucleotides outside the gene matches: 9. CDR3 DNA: TGTGCCAGCAGCCCCACGGGACAGGGTGCGTACGAGCAGTACTTC. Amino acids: CASSPTGQGAYEQYF.

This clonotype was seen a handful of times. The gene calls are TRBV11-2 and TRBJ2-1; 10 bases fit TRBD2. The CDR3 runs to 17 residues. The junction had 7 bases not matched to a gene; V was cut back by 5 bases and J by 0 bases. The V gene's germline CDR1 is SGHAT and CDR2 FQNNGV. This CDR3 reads CASSPVSGRSSYNEQFF. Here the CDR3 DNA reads TGTGCCAGCAGCCCAGTTAGCGGGAGGTCCTCCTACAATGAGCAGTTCTTC.